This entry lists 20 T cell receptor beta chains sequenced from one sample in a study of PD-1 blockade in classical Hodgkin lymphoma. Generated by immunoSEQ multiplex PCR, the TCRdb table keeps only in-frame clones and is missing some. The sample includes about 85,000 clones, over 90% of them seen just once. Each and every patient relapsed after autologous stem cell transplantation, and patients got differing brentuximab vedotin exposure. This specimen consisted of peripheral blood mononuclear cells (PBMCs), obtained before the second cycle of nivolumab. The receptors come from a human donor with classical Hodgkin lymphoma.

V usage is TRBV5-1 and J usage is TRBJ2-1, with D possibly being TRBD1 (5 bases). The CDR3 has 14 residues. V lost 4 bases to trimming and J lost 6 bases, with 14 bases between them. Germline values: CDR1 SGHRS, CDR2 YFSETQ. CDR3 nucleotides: TGCGCCAGCAGCCCGGCAGGGTTGGGCAATGAGCAGTTCTTC. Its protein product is CASSPAGLGNEQFF.

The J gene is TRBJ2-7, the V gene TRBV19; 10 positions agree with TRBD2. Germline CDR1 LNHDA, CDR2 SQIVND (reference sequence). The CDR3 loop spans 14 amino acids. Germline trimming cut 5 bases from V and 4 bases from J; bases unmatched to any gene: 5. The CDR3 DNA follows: TGTGCCAGTAGTGTAGCGGGAGGACAATACGAGCAGTACTTC. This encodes CASSVAGGQYEQYF.

The CDR3 DNA is TGTGCCAGCAGTTTACCCATACCTACGACGGGAAGAAATGGCTACACCTTC. Protein: CASSLPIPTTGRNGYTF. The chain couples TRBV28 to TRBJ1-2; D remains ambiguous. Trimming cost V 2 bases and J 6 bases, with 22 bases left between them. The CDR3 totals 17 residues. Germline CDR1 reads MDHEN; CDR2 reads SYDVKM.

CDR3 sequence: CASSPSWGGTDTQYF. CDR3 DNA: TGTGCCAGCAGTCCCAGCTGGGGAGGCACAGATACGCAGTATTTT. This sequence joins TRBV27 and TRBJ2-3, with a weak D call TRBD2 (5 bases). Germline CDR1 MNHEY, CDR2 SMNVEV (reference sequence). The V end was cut by 5 bases, the J end by 1 base, with 13 bases between. CDR3 length: 15 residues.

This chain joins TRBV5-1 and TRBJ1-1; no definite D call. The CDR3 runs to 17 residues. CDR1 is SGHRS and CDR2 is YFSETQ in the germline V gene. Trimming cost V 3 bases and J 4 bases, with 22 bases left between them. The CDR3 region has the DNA TGCGCCAGCAGCTCAGACCCTCCCCGTGGGGTGGGCACTGAAGCTTTCTTT. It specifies CASSSDPPRGVGTEAFF.

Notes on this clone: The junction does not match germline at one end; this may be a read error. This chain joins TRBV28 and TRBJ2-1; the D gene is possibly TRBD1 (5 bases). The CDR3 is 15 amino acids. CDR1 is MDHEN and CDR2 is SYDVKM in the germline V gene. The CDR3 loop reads CANSLSSGPRNEQFF. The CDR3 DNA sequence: TGTGCCAACAGTTTATCGTCAGGGCCCCGAAATGAGCAGTTCTTC. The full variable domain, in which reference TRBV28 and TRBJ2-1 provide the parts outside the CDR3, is DVKVTQSSRYLVKRTGEKVFLECVQDMDHENMFWYRQDPGLGLRLIYFSYDVKMKEKGDIPEGYSVSREKKERFSLILESASTNQTSMYLCANSLSSGPRNEQFFGPGTRLTVL.

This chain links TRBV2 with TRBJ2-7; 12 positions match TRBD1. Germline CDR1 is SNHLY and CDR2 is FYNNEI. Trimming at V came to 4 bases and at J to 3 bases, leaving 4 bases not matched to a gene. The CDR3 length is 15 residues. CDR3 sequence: CASSVGDRGLYEQYF. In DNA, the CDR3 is TGTGCCAGCAGTGTTGGGGACAGGGGGCTCTACGAGCAGTACTTC.

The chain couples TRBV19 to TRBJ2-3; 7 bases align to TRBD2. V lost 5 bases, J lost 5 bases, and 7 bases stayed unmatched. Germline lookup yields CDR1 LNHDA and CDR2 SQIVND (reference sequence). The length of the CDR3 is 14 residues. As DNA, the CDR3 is TGTGCCAGTAGTCCCCCGGGACTACAAGATACGCAGTATTTT. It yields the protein CASSPPGLQDTQYF.

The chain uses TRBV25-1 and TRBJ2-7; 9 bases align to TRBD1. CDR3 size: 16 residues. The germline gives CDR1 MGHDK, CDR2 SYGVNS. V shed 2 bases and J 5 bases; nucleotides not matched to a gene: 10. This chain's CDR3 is CASSELAGTGLHEQYF. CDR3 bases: TGTGCCAGCAGTGAACTTGCGGGGACAGGGCTCCACGAGCAGTACTTC.

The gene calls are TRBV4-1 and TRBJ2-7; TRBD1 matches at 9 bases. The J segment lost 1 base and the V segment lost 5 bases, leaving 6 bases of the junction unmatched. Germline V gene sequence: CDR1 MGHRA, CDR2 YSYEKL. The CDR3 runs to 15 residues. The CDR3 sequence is CASSGRTGDSYEQYF. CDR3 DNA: TGCGCCAGCAGCGGGCGGACAGGGGATTCCTACGAGCAGTACTTC.

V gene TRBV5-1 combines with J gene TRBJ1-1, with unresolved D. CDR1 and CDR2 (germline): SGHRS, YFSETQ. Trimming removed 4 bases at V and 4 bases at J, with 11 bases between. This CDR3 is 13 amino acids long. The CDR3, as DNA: TGCGCCAGCAGCGCGGGCGGGATCACTGAAGCTTTCTTT. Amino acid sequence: CASSAGGITEAFF.

This CDR3 reads CASSSTGVPYEQYF. CDR3 coding DNA: TGTGCCAGCAGCTCGACAGGGGTCCCCTACGAGCAGTACTTC. The J gene is TRBJ2-7, the V gene TRBV28; 8 bases line up with TRBD1. Germline CDR1 MDHEN, CDR2 SYDVKM. Trimming removed 6 bases from V and 2 bases from J; junction bases left unmatched: 6. The CDR3 length is 14 residues.

The CDR3 is CASSLGPVRNEQFF. The CDR3 coding sequence is TGTGCCAGCAGCTTAGGCCCGGTACGGAATGAGCAGTTCTTC. V gene TRBV11-3 combines with J gene TRBJ2-1; no firm D call. V lost 1 base, J lost 7 bases, and 11 bases lay in between. The CDR3 has 14 amino acids. Germline-derived CDR1 and CDR2 are SGHNT and YENEEA. Full variable domain (remainder filled in from reference TRBV11-3 and TRBJ2-1): EAGVVQSPRYKIIEKKQPVAFWCNPISGHNTLYWYLQNLGQGPELLIRYENEEAVDDSQLPKDRFSAERLKGVDSTLKIQPAELGDSAVYLCASSLGPVRNEQFFGPGTRLTVL.

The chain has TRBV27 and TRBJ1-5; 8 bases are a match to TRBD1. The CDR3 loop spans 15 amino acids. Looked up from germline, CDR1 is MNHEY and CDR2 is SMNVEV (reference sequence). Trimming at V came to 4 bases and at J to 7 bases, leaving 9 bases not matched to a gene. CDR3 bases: TGTGCCAGCAGTTCGACCCCGACAGGGGAACAGCCCCAGCATTTT. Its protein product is CASSSTPTGEQPQHF.

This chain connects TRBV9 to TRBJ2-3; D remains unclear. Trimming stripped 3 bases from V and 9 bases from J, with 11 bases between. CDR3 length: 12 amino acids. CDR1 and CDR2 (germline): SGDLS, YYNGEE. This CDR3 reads CASSGPTSTQYF. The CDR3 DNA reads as TGTGCCAGCAGCGGACCGACATCCACGCAGTATTTT.

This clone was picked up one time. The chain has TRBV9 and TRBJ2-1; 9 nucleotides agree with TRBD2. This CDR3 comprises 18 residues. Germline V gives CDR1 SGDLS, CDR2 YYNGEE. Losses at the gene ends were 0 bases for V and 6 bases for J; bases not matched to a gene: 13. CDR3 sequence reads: CASSVVGSGSFWGNEQFF. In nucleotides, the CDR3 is TGTGCCAGCAGCGTAGTAGGTAGCGGGAGCTTCTGGGGCAATGAGCAGTTCTTC.

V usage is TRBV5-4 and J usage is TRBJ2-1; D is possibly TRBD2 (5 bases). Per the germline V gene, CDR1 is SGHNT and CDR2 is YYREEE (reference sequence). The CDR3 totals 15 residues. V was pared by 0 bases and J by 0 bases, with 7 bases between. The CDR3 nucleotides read TGTGCCAGCAGCTTGGGCGGGTCCTCCTACAATGAGCAGTTCTTC. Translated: CASSLGGSSYNEQFF.

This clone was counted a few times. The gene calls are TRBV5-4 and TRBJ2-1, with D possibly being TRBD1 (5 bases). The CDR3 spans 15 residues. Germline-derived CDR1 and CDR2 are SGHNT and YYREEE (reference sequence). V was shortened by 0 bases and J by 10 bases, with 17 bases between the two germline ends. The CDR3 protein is CASSLAAKQGSEQFF. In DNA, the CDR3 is TGTGCCAGCAGCTTGGCCGCTAAGCAGGGTAGCGAGCAGTTCTTC.

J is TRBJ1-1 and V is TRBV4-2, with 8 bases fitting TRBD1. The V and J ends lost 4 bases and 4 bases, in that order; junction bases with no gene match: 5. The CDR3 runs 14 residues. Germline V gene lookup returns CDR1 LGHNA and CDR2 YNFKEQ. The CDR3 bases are TGTGCCAGCAGCCTGGACAGGGTGGGCACTGAAGCTTTCTTT. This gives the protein CASSLDRVGTEAFF.

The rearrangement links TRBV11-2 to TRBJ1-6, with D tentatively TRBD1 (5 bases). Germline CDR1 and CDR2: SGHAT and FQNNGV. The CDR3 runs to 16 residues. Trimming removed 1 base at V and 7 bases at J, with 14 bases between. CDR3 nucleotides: TGTGCCAGCAGCTTAGGGGGGTCGCTAGGGAATTCACCCCTCCACTTT. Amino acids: CASSLGGSLGNSPLHF.